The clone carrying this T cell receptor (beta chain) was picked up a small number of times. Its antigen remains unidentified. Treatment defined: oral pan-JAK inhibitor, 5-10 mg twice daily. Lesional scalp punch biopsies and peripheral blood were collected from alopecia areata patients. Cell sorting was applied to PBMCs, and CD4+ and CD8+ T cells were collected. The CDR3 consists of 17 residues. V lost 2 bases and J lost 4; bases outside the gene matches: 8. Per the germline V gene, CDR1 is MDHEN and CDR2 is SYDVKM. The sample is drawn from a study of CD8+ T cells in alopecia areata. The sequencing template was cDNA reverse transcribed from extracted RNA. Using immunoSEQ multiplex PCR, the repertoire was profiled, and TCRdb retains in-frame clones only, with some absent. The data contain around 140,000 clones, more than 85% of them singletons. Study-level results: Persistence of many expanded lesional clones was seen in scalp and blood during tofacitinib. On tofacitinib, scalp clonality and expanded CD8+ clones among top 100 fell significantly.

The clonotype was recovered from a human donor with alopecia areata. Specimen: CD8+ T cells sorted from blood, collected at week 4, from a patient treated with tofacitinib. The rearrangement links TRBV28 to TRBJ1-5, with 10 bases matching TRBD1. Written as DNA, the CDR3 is TGTGCCAGCAGTTTACGAGAACGGGACAGGGGAAATCAGCCCCAGCATTTT. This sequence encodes CASSLRERDRGNQPQHF.